What follows are 30 T cell receptor beta chains derived from one specimen sequenced in a study of T cells in Graves' hyperthyroidism and ophthalmopathy. Researchers took RNA transcripts and amplified the TCR beta CDR3 regions from them. Primed by the HTBI set, a first-round RT-PCR was run on the TCR CDR3. Via MiXCR, TCRdb re-called the multiplex PCR reads, giving one row per CDR3 protein. The table includes nearly 600,000 distinct CDR3 sequences, more than 11% detected once. Sequencing input: blood. These TCRs come from a woman in her twenties or thirties with Graves' hyperthyroidism that later progressed to Graves' ophthalmopathy.

This clonotype was recorded many times. An end of the junction does not agree with germline; a read error may underlie this. CDR3 residues: CSSGTGAYGYTF. The CDR3 DNA reads as TGCTCATCCGGGACAGGGGCCTATGGCTACACCTTC. The chain has TRBV27 and TRBJ1-2; 10 nucleotides line up with TRBD1. Germline CDR1 is MNHEY and CDR2 is SMNVEV (reference sequence). This CDR3 region has 12 residues.

The table lists this clonotype with many counts. The chain employs TRBV29-1 and TRBJ2-1; 9 bases map to TRBD2. The CDR3 covers 14 residues. V trimming: 7 bases; J trimming: 6 bases; junction bases outside the gene matches: 10. CDR1 is SQVTM, CDR2 ANQGSEA, per germline. This CDR3 reads CSADGLAGTNEQFF. In DNA, the CDR3 is TGCAGCGCTGACGGGCTAGCGGGGACCAATGAGCAGTTCTTC.

The chain has TRBV10-3 and TRBJ2-1; TRBD2 matches at 15 bases. Germline CDR1 is ENHRY and CDR2 is SYGVKD. The CDR3 covers 16 residues. V lost 3 bases and J lost 6; bases outside the gene matches: 3. The CDR3 DNA reads TGTGCCATCAGTGACGGGACTAGCGGGAGGCCCAATGAGCAGTTCTTC. Residues: CAISDGTSGRPNEQFF.

This clonotype was observed once. One junction end does not reproduce the germline sequence, and a read error may be involved. This chain uses TRBV11-3 with TRBJ2-3; D might be TRBD1 (5 bases). CDR3 length: 17 amino acids. The germline V gene encodes CDR1 SGHNT and CDR2 YENEEA. The CDR3 here is CAGSLGQGMVSTDTQYF. CDR3 DNA sequence: TGTGCCGGCAGCTTAGGGCAGGGTATGGTTTCCACAGATACGCAGTATTTT. Looking up the rest from reference TRBV11-3 and TRBJ2-3 gives the full variable domain: EAGVVQSPRYKIIEKKQPVAFWCNPISGHNTLYWYLQNLGQGPELLIRYENEEAVDDSQLPKDRFSAERLKGVDSTLKIQPAELGDSAVYLCAGSLGQGMVSTDTQYFGPGTRLTVL.

This clonotype was detected a few times. This chain links TRBV4-1 with TRBJ1-3, with 9 bases matching TRBD1. Germline V CDR1 and CDR2: MGHRA, YSYEKL. CDR3 length equals 19 residues. V dropped 1 base and J dropped 0; count of bases not matched to a gene: 10. Here the CDR3 reads CASSQGGTGTLRSGNTIYF. CDR3 sequence (DNA): TGCGCCAGCAGCCAAGGGGGGACAGGGACCCTTCGCTCTGGAAACACCATATATTTT.

With respect to this clonotype: This sequence may be a read error, since a much larger clone differs from it by one base. The chain combines TRBV20-1 with TRBJ2-1, with D maybe TRBD2 (5 bases). The length of the CDR3 is 15 residues. Germline V CDR1 and CDR2: DFQATT, SNEGSKA (reference sequence). CDR3 nucleotides: TGCAGTGCTCCCTTCACTAGGCGGGCCTACAATCAGCAGTTCTTC. Residues: CSAPFTRRAYNQQFF.

This chain uses TRBV4-2 with TRBJ2-7, with TRBD2 matching 7 bases. The CDR3 is 17 residues long. V shed 1 base, J shed 3 bases, and the junction held 12 bases outside the gene matches. Per germline, CDR1 LGHNA and CDR2 YNFKEQ. CDR3 in amino acids: CASSQGMAGDLGYEQYF. CDR3 in DNA: TGTGCCAGCAGCCAAGGCATGGCGGGAGATCTCGGCTACGAGCAGTACTTC.

The V call is TRBV6-1, the J call TRBJ2-2; no firm D call. This CDR3 has 14 residues. Germline V gene sequence: CDR1 MNHNS, CDR2 SASEGT. The V and J ends lost 1 base and 6 bases respectively, with 9 bases between them. In nucleotides, the CDR3 is TGTGCCAGCAGTGAAGGTCTCGTCCCCGGGGAGCTGTTTTTT. Translating it yields CASSEGLVPGELFF.

This clonotype came up many times. This rearrangement joins TRBV24-1 to TRBJ1-5, with no clear D. The germline V and J ends were trimmed by 3 bases and 7 bases, with 6 bases remaining between them. Germline V gives CDR1 KGHDR, CDR2 SFDVKD. The CDR3 spans 12 residues. The CDR3 is CATSDAEQPQHF. In DNA, the CDR3 is TGTGCCACCAGTGATGCGGAGCAGCCCCAGCATTTT.

This clonotype came up many times. The chain employs TRBV2 and TRBJ1-6, with 7 bases that match TRBD1. Trimming took 7 bases from V and 6 from J; bases not matched to a gene: 6. CDR3 length: 14 residues. Germline V gives CDR1 SNHLY, CDR2 FYNNEI. CDR3 region: CASIRQGSNSPLHF. The CDR3 DNA reads as TGTGCCAGCATCCGACAGGGAAGTAATTCACCCCTCCACTTT.

This clonotype was recorded at least ten times. The rearrangement joins TRBV6-1 to TRBJ1-2; TRBD1 matches at 8 bases. The germline V gene encodes CDR1 MNHNS and CDR2 SASEGT. The CDR3 extends over 14 amino acids. The J segment lost 8 bases and the V segment lost 6 bases, leaving 11 bases of the junction unmatched. The CDR3 protein is CASSPPGQGSGYTF. The CDR3 DNA reads TGTGCCAGCAGCCCCCCAGGACAGGGATCGGGCTACACCTTC.

This clonotype was seen many times. The rearrangement links TRBV27 to TRBJ1-1; 7 bases line up with TRBD1. The CDR3 has 14 residues. Germline V CDR1 and CDR2: MNHEY, SMNVEV (reference sequence). J gave up 6 bases and V 3 bases, and 7 bases lay outside the gene matches. CDR3 loop: CASSFERQGAEAFF. The CDR3 DNA reads as TGTGCCAGCAGTTTCGAACGACAGGGCGCTGAAGCTTTCTTT.

This clonotype has a count of ten or more. The chain carries TRBV7-2 and TRBJ2-7; 8 nucleotides match TRBD2. The J segment lost 4 bases and the V segment lost 6 bases, leaving 8 bases of the junction unmatched. This CDR3 is 14 amino acids long. Germline assignment: CDR1 SGHTA and CDR2 FQGNSA. The CDR3 spells CASRQAGGPYEQYF. CDR3 nucleotides: TGTGCCAGCAGGCAGGCGGGGGGACCTTACGAGCAGTACTTC.

This rearrangement joins TRBV6-2 or TRBV6-3 to TRBJ2-5; no firm D call. Trimming took off 7 bases at V and 5 bases at J, with 14 bases between the two ends. Germline V gene sequence: CDR1 MNHEY, CDR2 SVGEGT. The CDR3 runs 13 residues. The CDR3 reads CASTLWAGETQYF. The CDR3, as DNA: TGTGCCAGCACCCTCTGGGCCGGCGAGACCCAGTACTTC.

About this clonotype: Mismatch with germline at one junction end may stem from a read error. The chain has TRBV20-1 and TRBJ1-1; D remains unclear. Germline V gives CDR1 DFQATT, CDR2 SNEGSKA (reference sequence). The length of the CDR3 is 12 residues. The CDR3 loop is CSARRGNTEALF. The CDR3, as DNA: TGCAGTGCCCGCCGGGGAAACACTGAAGCTTTATTT.

Regarding this clonotype: A much bigger clone sits one base away, suggesting this may be a read error. The rearrangement joins TRBV12-3 or TRBV12-4 to TRBJ2-7; 9 bases fit TRBD2. Germline trimming cut 4 bases from V and 3 bases from J; bases unmatched to any gene: 10. The CDR3 sequence is 16 residues long. The CDR3 here is CASSSHGASGNYEQYF. CDR3 bases: TGTGCCAGCAGTTCACACGGGGCTAGCGGGAACTACGAGCAGTACTTC.

The chain uses TRBV20-1 and TRBJ2-7, with a weak D call TRBD2 (6 bases). Germline CDR1 and CDR2: DFQATT and SNEGSKA (reference sequence). The CDR3 runs 13 residues. With 3 bases removed from V and 1 base from J, the gap between germline ends came to 10 bases. The CDR3 coding sequence is TGCAGTGCTAGGGGGACTCTTTCCTACGAGCAGTACTTC. As protein: CSARGTLSYEQYF.

This clonotype showed up many times. This chain joins TRBV27 and TRBJ1-3; no clear D gene. Trimming cost V 1 base and J 0 bases, with 7 bases left between them. The germline V gene encodes CDR1 MNHEY and CDR2 SMNVEV (reference sequence). The length of the CDR3 is 15 residues. CDR3: CASSLYGSSGNTIYF. CDR3 sequence (DNA): TGTGCCAGCAGTTTATACGGGAGCTCTGGAAACACCATATATTTT.

This clonotype was seen a handful of times. The chain carries TRBV4-2 and TRBJ2-3; maybe TRBD1 (6 bases). Trimming cost V 0 bases and J 7 bases, with 11 bases left between them. The CDR3 loop spans 14 amino acids. Germline lookup yields CDR1 LGHNA and CDR2 YNFKEQ. The CDR3: CASSQDGTTNTQYF. CDR3 coding DNA: TGTGCCAGCAGCCAAGACGGGACAACGAATACGCAGTATTTT.

This clonotype was found many times. J is TRBJ2-7 and V is TRBV27; TRBD2 aligns across 13 bases. Germline lookup yields CDR1 MNHEY and CDR2 SMNVEV (reference sequence). CDR3 length equals 14 residues. Losses at the gene ends were 6 bases for V and 7 bases for J; bases not matched to a gene: 6. CDR3 loop: CASSLGTSGNEQYF. The CDR3 DNA is TGTGCCAGCAGCCTCGGGACTAGCGGGAATGAGCAGTACTTC.

This clonotype was detected only a few times. The CDR3 reads CASSVTGVAYNEQFF. The CDR3 nucleotides are TGTGCCAGCAGCGTTACAGGGGTGGCCTACAATGAGCAGTTCTTC. The chain couples TRBV9 to TRBJ2-1; the match to TRBD1 covers 7 bases. In germline, CDR1 is SGDLS, CDR2 YYNGEE. The CDR3 totals 15 residues. The V and J ends lost 2 bases and 2 bases, in that order; junction bases with no gene match: 4. Full variable domain (rest looked up from reference TRBV9 and TRBJ2-1): DSGVTQTPKHLITATGQRVTLRCSPRSGDLSVYWYQQSLDQGLQFLIQYYNGEERAKGNILERFSAQQFPDLHSELNLSSLELGDSALYFCASSVTGVAYNEQFFGPGTRLTVL.

To note about this clonotype: It may be a read error: a sequence one base away is much more abundant. Because it lacks the conserved phenylalanine or tryptophan at the end, this CDR3 is likely a read error. V gene TRBV6-5 combines with J gene TRBJ2-1; TRBD2 agrees at 9 bases. Germline lookup yields CDR1 MNHEY and CDR2 SVGAGI. V trimming: 0 bases; J trimming: 4 bases; junction bases outside the gene matches: 10. The CDR3 loop spans 18 amino acids. As DNA, the CDR3 is TGTGCCAGCAGTTACTCGCTTCGCGGGGGGGGGCATTACAATGAGCAGTTCCTC. Translated: CASSYSLRGGGHYNEQFL.

V usage is TRBV9 and J usage is TRBJ2-5; unclear D gene. V shed 3 bases and J shed 3 bases, with 9 bases lying between them. The germline V gene has CDR1 SGDLS and CDR2 YYNGEE. This CDR3 spans 13 amino acids. DNA for the CDR3: TGTGCCAGCAGCGCCCGAATGGAAGAGACCCAGTACTTC. This translates into CASSARMEETQYF.

This clonotype turned up a few times. The J gene is TRBJ2-6, the V gene TRBV12-3 or TRBV12-4; 10 bases agree with TRBD1. This CDR3 region has 18 residues. Unmatched junction bases numbered 9, after V lost 4 bases and J lost 3 bases. The CDR3 DNA follows: TGTGCCAGCAGTTACTCCGGGACAGGGGTTCTTGGGGCCAACGTCCTGACTTTC. The encoded protein is CASSYSGTGVLGANVLTF.

This clonotype was recorded once. It may be a read error: a sequence one base away is much more abundant. Here the CDR3 omits its conserved ending phenylalanine or tryptophan, so a read error is the likely source. V gene TRBV6-4 combines with J gene TRBJ2-5, with D possibly TRBD1 on 5 matching bases. Germline CDR1 reads MRHNA; CDR2 reads SNTAGT. The V end lost 8 bases, the J end lost 7 bases, and 20 bases lay between the germline ends. This CDR3 comprises 14 residues. The CDR3 sequence: CASLSSVARGTQYL. The CDR3, as DNA: TGTGCCAGCCTTTCTTCGGTGGCTAGGGGGACCCAGTACCTC.

This clonotype was picked up many times. V usage is TRBV30 and J usage is TRBJ2-7, with 7 bases lining up with TRBD1. The junction had 3 bases not matched to a gene; V was cut back by 5 bases and J by 2 bases. This CDR3 spans 12 amino acids. CDR1 is GTSNPN and CDR2 is SVGIG in the germline V gene (reference sequence). As DNA, the CDR3 is TGTGCCTGGGACAGGGAGCCCTACGAGCAGTACTTC. As protein: CAWDREPYEQYF. Full variable domain (remainder filled in from reference TRBV30 and TRBJ2-7): SQTIHQWPATLVQPVGSPLSLECTVEGTSNPNLYWYRQAAGRGLQLLFYSVGIGQISSEVPQNLSASRPQDRQFILSSKKLLLSDSGFYLCAWDREPYEQYFGPGTRLTVT.

This clonotype showed up just a few times. The J gene is TRBJ2-5, the V gene TRBV9, with D possibly matching TRBD1 (5 bases). V was shortened by 0 bases and J by 2 bases, with 14 bases between the two germline ends. Germline CDR1 SGDLS, CDR2 YYNGEE. The CDR3 spans 16 residues. CDR3 nucleotides: TGTGCCAGCAGCGTAGGAACAGGTCGAGTTCAAGAGACCCAGTACTTC. Its translation is CASSVGTGRVQETQYF.

This clonotype was recorded at least ten times. This chain connects TRBV20-1 to TRBJ2-7, with D unclear. Germline CDR1 and CDR2: DFQATT and SNEGSKA (reference sequence). V lost 0 bases and J lost 0, with 12 bases in between. The CDR3 sequence is 15 residues long. CDR3 nucleotide sequence: TGCAGTGCTAGAGATGCGCGGAAGAACTCCTACGAGCAGTACTTC. This encodes CSARDARKNSYEQYF.

This clonotype was seen a few times. This chain connects TRBV14 to TRBJ1-2, with 8 nucleotides matching TRBD1. The CDR3 is made up of 13 amino acids. V was clipped by 3 bases and J by 4 bases; unmatched bases: 1. Per germline, CDR1 SGHDN and CDR2 FVKESK. CDR3 sequence: CASSHQGAYGYTF. Written as DNA, the CDR3 is TGTGCCAGCAGCCACCAGGGGGCCTATGGCTACACCTTC.

This clonotype was detected a few times. V and J are TRBV20-1 and TRBJ1-2; D is uncertain. The CDR3 loop spans 12 amino acids. CDR1 is DFQATT and CDR2 is SNEGSKA in the germline V gene (reference sequence). V lost 0 bases and J lost 4, with 6 bases in between. This chain's CDR3 is CSARDGIYGYTF. The CDR3 coding sequence is TGCAGTGCTAGAGATGGCATCTATGGCTACACCTTC.